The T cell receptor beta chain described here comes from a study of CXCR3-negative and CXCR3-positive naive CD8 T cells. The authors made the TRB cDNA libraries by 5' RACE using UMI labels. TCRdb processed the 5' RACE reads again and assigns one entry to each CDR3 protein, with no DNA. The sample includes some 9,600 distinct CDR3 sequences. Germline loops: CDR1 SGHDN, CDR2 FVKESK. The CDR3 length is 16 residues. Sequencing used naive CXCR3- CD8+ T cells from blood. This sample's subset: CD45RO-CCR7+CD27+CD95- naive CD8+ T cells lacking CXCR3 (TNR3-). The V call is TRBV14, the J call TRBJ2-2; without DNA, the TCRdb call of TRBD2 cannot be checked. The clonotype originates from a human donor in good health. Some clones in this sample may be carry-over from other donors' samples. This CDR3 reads CASSQGASGNTGELFF.